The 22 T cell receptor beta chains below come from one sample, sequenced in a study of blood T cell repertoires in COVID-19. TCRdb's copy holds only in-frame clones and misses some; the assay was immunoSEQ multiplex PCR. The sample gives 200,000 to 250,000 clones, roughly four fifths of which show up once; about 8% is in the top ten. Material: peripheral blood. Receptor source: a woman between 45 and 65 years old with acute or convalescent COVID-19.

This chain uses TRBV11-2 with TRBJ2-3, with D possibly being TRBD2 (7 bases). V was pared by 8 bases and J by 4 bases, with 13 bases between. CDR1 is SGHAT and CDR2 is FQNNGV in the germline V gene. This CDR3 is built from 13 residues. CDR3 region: CASLGGASDTQYF. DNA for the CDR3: TGTGCCAGCTTGGGGGGGGCGTCAGATACGCAGTATTTT.

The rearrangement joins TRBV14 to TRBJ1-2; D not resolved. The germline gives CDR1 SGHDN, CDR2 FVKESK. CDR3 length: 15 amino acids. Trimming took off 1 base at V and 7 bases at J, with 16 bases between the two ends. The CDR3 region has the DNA TGTGCCAGCAGCCAAGCTGGAGGGTTGGTTGGTGGCTACACCTTC. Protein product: CASSQAGGLVGGYTF.

The CDR3 here is CASKLAASTQYF. The CDR3 nucleotides read TGTGCCAGCAAGCTAGCGGCAAGTACGCAGTATTTT. V and J are TRBV28 and TRBJ2-3; 7 nucleotides align to TRBD2. This CDR3 has 12 residues. Trimming cost V 7 bases and J 8 bases; bases outside gene matches: 6. Germline V CDR1 and CDR2: MDHEN, SYDVKM.

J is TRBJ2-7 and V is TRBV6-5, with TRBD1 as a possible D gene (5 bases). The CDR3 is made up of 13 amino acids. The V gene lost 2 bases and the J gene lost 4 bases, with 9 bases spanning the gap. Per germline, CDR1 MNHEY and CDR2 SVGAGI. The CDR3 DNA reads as TGTGCCAGCAGTTACGCAGGGCGGTACGAGCAGTACTTC. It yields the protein CASSYAGRYEQYF.

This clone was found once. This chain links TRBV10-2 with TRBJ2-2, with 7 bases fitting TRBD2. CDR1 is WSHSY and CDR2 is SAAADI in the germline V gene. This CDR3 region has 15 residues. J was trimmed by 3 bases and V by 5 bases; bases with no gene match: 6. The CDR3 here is CASSSGAGDTGELFF. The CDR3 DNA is TGCGCCAGCAGTTCCGGGGCGGGGGACACCGGGGAGCTGTTTTTT.

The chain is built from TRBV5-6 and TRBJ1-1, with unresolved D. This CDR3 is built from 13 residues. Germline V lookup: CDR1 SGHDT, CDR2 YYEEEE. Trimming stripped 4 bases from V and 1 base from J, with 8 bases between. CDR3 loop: CASSPAANTEAFF. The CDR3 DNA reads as TGTGCCAGCAGCCCAGCGGCGAACACTGAAGCTTTCTTT.

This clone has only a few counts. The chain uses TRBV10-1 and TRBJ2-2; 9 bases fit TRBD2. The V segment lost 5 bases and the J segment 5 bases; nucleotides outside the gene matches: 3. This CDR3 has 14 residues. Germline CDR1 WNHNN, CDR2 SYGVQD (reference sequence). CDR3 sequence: CASSSSGMTGELFF. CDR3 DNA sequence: TGCGCCAGCAGTTCTAGCGGGATGACCGGGGAGCTGTTTTTT.

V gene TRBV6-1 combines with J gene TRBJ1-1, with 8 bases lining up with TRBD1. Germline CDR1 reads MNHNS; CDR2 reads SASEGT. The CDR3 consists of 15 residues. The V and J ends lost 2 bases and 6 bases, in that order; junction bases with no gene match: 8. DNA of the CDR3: TGTGCCAGCAGTGAACCCGGACAGGGCGTTTCTGAAGCTTTCTTT. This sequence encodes CASSEPGQGVSEAFF.

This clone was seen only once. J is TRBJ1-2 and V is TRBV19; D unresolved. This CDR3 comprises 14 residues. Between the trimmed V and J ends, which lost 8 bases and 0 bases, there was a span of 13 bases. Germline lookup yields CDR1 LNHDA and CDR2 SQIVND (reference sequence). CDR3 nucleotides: TGTGCCAGTCGCTTAAGCGGGCCTAACTATGGCTACACCTTC. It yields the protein CASRLSGPNYGYTF.

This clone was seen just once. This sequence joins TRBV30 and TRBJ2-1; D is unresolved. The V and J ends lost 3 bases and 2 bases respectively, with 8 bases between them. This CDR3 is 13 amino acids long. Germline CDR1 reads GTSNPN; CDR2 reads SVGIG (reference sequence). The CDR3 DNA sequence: TGTGCCTGGAGCCCTGGCCCCTACAATGAGCAGTTCTTC. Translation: CAWSPGPYNEQFF.

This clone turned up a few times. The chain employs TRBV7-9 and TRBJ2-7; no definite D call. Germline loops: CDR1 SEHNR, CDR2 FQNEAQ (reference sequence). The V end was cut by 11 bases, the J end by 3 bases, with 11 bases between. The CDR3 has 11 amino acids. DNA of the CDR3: TGTGCCTCCCAGGCCAACTACGAGCAGTACTTC. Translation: CASQANYEQYF.

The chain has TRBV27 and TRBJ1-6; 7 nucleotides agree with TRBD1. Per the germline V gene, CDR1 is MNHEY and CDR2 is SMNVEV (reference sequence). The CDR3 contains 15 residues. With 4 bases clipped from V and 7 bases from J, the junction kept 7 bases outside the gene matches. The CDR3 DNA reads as TGTGCCAGCAGTTCGAGACAGGGCGACAATTCACCCCTCCACTTT. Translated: CASSSRQGDNSPLHF.

DNA of the CDR3: TGTGCCAGCAGTTTCACAGGGAACACTGAAGCTTTCTTT. Its protein is CASSFTGNTEAFF. The genes are TRBV6-5 and TRBJ1-1, with D perhaps TRBD1 (5 bases). The germline CDR1 and CDR2 sequences are MNHEY and SVGAGI. V was trimmed by 4 bases and J by 1 base, leaving 7 bases between them. CDR3 size: 13 residues.

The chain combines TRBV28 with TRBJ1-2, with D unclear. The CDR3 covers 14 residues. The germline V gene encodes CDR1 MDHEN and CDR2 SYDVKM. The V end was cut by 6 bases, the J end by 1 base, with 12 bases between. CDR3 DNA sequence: TGTGCCAGCAGCCCTGAGCAGGTTAACTATGGCTACACCTTC. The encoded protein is CASSPEQVNYGYTF.

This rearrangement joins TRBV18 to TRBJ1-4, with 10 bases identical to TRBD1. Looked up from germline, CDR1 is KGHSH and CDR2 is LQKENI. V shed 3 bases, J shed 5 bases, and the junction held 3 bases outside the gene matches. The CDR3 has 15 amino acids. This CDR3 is CASSPRQGANEKLFF. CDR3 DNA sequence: TGTGCCAGCTCACCTCGACAGGGGGCGAATGAAAAACTGTTTTTT.

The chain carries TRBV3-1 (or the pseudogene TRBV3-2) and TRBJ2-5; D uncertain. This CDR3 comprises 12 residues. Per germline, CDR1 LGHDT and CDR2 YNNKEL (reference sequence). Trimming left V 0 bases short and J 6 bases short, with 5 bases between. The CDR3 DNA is TGTGCCAGCAGCCAAGATCAAAAGACCCAGTACTTC. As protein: CASSQDQKTQYF.

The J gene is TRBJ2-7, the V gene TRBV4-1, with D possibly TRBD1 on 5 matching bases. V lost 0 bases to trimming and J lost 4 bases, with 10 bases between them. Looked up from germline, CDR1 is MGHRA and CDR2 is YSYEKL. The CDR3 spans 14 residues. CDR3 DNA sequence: TGCGCCAGCAGCCAAGACTCAGGGATGTACGAGCAGTACTTC. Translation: CASSQDSGMYEQYF.

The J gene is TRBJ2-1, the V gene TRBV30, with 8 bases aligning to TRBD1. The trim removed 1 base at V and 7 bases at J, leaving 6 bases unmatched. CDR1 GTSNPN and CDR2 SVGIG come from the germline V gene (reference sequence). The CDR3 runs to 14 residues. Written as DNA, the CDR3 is TGTGCCTGGAGTGGGACAGGGTCTACAAATGAGCAGTTCTTC. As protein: CAWSGTGSTNEQFF.

This CDR3 reads CASSLARVEQYF. The DNA for the CDR3 is TGTGCCAGCAGTTTAGCCCGAGTCGAGCAGTACTTC. V gene TRBV12-3 or TRBV12-4 combines with J gene TRBJ2-7; D gene uncertain. Trimming stripped 0 bases from V and 6 bases from J, with 6 bases between. This CDR3 contains 12 residues.

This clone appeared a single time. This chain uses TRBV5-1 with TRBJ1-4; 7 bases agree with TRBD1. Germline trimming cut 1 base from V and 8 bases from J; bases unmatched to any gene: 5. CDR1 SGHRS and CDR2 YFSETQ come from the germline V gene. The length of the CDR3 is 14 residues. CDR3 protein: CASSLTQGQEKLFF. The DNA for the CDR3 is TGCGCCAGCAGCTTGACACAGGGACAGGAAAAACTGTTTTTT.

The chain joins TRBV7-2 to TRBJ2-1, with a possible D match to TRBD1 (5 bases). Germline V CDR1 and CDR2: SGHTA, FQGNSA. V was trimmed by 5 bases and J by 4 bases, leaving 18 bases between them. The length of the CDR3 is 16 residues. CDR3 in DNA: TGTGCCAGCAGCGTACAGGTGGCTAACCTATACAATGAGCAGTTCTTC. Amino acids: CASSVQVANLYNEQFF.

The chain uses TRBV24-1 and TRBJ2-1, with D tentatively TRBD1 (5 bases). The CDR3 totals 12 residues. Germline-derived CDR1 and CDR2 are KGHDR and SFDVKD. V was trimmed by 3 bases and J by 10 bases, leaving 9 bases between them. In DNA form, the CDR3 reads TGTGCCACCAGTGATAAGGGGTGGGAGCAGTTCTTC. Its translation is CATSDKGWEQFF.